This T cell receptor beta chain originates from a study of T cell changes during pregnancy in multiple sclerosis. Sequencing used immunoSEQ multiplex PCR; TCRdb keeps in-frame clones, though not all of them. The table has 80,000 to 95,000 clones, roughly 95% seen once. Germline CDR1 is SEHNR and CDR2 is FQNEAQ (reference sequence). The length of the CDR3 is 15 residues. V was cut by 3 bases and J by 0 bases, with 10 bases left in between. This chain links TRBV7-9 with TRBJ2-3; maybe TRBD1 (5 bases). The input for sequencing was peripheral blood, taken in the third trimester of pregnancy. The TCR sequence derives from a female donor in good health, enrolled as a control in a pregnancy study. DNA of the CDR3: TGTGCCAGCAGCTTGGCCAGACAGAGCACAGATACGCAGTATTTT. The encoded protein is CASSLARQSTDTQYF.